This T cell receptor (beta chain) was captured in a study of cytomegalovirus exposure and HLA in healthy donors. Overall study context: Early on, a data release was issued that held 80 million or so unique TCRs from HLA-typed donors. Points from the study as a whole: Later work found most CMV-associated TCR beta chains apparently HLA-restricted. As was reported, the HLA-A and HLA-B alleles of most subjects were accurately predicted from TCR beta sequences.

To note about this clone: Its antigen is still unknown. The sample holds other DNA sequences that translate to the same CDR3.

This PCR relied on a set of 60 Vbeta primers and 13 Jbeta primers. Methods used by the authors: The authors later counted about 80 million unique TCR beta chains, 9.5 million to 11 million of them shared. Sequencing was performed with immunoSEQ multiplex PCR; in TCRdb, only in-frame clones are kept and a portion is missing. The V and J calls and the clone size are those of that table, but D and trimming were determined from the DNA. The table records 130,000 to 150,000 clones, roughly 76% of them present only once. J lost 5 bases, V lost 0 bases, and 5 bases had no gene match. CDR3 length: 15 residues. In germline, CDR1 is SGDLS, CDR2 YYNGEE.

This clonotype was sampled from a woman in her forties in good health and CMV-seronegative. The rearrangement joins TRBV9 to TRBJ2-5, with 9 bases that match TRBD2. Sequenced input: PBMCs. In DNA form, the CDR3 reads TGTGCCAGCAGCGTAGGCGGGGGGGCAAGGGAGACCCAGTACTTC. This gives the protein CASSVGGGARETQYF.